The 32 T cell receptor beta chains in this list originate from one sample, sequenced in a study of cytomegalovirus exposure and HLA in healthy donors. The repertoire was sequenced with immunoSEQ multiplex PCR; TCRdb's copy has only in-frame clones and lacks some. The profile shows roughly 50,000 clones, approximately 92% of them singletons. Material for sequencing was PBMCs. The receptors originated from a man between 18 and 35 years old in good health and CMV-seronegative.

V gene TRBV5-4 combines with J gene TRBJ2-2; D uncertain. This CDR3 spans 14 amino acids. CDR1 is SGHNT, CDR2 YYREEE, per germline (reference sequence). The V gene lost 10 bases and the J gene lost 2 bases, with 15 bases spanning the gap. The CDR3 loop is CALRAAPNTGELFF. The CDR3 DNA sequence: TGTGCCCTCCGAGCAGCGCCCAACACCGGGGAGCTGTTTTTT.

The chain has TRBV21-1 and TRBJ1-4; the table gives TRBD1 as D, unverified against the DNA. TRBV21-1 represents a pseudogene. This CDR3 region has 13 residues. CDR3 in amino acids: CASSRGSGEKLFF. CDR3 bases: TGTGCCAGCAGCAGGGGCTCCGGGGAAAAACTGTTTTTT.

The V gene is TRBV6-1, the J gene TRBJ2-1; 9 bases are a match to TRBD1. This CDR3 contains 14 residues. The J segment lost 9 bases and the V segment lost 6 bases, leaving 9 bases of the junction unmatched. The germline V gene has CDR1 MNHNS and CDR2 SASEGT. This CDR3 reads CASRDRGFVSEQFF. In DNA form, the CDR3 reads TGTGCCAGCAGGGACAGGGGATTCGTCAGTGAGCAGTTCTTC.

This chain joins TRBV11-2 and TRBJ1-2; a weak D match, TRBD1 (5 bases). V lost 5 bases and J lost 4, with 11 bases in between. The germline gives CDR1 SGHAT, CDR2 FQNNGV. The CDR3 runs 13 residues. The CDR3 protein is CASSRDLRYGYTF. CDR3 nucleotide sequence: TGTGCCAGCAGCCGGGACTTGCGCTATGGCTACACCTTC.

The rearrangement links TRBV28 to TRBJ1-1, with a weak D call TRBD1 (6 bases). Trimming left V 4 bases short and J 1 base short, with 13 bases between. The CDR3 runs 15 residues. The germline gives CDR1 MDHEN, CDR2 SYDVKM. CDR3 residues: CASSSGTTGNTEAFF. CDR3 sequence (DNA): TGTGCCAGCAGTTCGGGGACAACAGGGAACACTGAAGCTTTCTTT.

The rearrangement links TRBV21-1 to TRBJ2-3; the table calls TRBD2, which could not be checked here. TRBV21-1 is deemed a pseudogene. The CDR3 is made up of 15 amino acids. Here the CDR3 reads CASNTGSGRKDTQYF. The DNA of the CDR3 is TGTGCCAGCAACACGGGTAGCGGGAGGAAAGATACGCAGTATTTT.

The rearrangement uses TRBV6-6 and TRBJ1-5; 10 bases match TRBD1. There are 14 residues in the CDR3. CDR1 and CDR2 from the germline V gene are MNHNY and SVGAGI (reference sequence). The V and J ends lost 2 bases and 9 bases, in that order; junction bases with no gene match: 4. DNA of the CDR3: TGTGCCAGCAGTTACGGACAGGGGGTGAGGCCCCAGCATTTT. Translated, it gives CASSYGQGVRPQHF.

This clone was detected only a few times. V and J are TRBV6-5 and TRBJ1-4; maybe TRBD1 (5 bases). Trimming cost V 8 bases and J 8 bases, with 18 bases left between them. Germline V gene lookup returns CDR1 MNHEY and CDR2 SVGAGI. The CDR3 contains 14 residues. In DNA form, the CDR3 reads TGTGCCAGCCGAGGGAGCAGGGAGGGAGAAAAACTGTTTTTT. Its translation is CASRGSREGEKLFF.

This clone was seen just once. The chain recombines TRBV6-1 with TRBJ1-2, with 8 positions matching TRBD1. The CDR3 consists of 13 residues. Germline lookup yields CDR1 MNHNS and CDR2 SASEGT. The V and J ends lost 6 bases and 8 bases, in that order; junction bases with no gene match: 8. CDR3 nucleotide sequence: TGTGCCAGCAGCGACAGGGGCGATCGGGGCTACACCTTC. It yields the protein CASSDRGDRGYTF.

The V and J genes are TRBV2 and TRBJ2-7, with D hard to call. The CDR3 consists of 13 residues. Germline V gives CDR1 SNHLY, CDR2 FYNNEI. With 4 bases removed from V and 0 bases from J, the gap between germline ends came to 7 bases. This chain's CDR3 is CASSVGSSYEQYF. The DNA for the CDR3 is TGTGCCAGCAGTGTGGGCAGCTCCTACGAGCAGTACTTC.

CDR3 sequence (DNA): TGTGCCAGCAGTTACTCCTTTAATGAAAAACTGTTTTTT. It is translated as CASSYSFNEKLFF. This chain uses TRBV6-5 with TRBJ1-4; D gene ambiguous. The CDR3 totals 13 residues. V lost 0 bases to trimming and J lost 4 bases, with 3 bases between them. Germline-derived CDR1 and CDR2 are MNHEY and SVGAGI.

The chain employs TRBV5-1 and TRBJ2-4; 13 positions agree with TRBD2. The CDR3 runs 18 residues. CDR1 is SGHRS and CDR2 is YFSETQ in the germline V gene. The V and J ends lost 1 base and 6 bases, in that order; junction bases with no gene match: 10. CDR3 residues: CASSLLGLAGQGGNIQYF. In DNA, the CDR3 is TGCGCCAGCAGCTTGTTGGGACTAGCGGGACAAGGAGGAAACATTCAGTACTTC.

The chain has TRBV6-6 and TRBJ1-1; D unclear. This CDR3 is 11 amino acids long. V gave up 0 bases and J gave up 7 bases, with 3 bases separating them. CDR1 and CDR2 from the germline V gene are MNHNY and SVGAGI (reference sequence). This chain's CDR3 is CASSYSGEAFF. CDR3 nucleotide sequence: TGTGCCAGCAGTTACTCCGGTGAAGCTTTCTTT.

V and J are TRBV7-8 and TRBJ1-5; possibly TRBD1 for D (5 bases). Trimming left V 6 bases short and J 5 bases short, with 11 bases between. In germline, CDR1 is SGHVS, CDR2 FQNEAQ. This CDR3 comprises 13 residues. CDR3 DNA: TGTGCCAGCAGTGTCGGGGGTGATCAGCCCCAGCATTTT. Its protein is CASSVGGDQPQHF.

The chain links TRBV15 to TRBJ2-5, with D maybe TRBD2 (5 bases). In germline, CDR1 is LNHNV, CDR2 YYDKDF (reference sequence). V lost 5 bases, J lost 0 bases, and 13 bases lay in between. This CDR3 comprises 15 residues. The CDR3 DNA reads TGTGCCACCAGCGGGAGCGGAACGTACCAAGAGACCCAGTACTTC. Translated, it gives CATSGSGTYQETQYF.

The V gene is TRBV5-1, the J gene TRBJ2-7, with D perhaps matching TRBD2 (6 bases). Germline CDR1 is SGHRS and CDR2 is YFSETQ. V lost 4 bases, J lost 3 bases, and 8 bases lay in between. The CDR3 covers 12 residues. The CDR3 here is CASSRDFYEQYF. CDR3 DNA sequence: TGCGCCAGCAGCCGGGACTTCTACGAGCAGTACTTC.

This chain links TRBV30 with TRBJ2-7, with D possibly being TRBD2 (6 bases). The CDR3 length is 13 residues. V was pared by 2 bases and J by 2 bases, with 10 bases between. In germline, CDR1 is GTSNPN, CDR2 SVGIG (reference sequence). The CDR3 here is CAWSSGGPYEQYF. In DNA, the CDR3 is TGTGCCTGGAGTTCCGGGGGACCCTACGAGCAGTACTTC.

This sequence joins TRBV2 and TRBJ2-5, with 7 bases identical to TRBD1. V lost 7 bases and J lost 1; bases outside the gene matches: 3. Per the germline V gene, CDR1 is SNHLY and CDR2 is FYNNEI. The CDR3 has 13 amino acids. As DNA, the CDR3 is TGTGCCAGCAAGACAGGGACCCAAGAGACCCAGTACTTC. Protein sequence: CASKTGTQETQYF.

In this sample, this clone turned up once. CDR3 nucleotides: TGTGCCAGCAGTTCAGGGGGCCCGGGTGAGACCCAGTACTTC. It yields the protein CASSSGGPGETQYF. V and J are TRBV6-5 and TRBJ2-5, with 8 bases identical to TRBD1. CDR3 length: 14 residues. CDR1 and CDR2 (germline): MNHEY, SVGAGI. The J segment lost 5 bases and the V segment lost 4 bases, leaving 6 bases of the junction unmatched.

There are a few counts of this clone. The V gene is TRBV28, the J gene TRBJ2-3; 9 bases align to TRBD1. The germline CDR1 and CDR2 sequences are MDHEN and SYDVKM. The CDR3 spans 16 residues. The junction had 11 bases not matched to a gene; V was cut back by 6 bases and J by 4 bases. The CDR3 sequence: CASSSMGTGFADTQYF. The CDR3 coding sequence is TGTGCCAGCAGCTCCATGGGGACAGGGTTTGCAGATACGCAGTATTTT.

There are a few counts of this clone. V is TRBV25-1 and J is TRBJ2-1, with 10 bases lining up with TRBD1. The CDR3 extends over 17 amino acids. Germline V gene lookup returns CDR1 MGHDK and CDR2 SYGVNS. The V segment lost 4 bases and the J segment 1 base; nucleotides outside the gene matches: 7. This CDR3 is CASSADRGLGSYNEQFF. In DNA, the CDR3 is TGTGCCAGCAGTGCAGACAGGGGGCTTGGGTCCTACAATGAGCAGTTCTTC.

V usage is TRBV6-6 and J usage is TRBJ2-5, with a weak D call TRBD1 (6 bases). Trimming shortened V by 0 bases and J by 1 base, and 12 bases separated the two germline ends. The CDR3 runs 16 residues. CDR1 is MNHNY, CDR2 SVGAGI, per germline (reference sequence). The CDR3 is CASSYSAAGAQETQYF. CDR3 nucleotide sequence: TGTGCCAGCAGTTACTCCGCGGCAGGGGCCCAAGAGACCCAGTACTTC.

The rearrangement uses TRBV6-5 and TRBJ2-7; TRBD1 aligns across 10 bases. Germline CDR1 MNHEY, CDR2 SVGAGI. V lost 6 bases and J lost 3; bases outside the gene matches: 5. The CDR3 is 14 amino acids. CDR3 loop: CASSIGDRGYEQYF. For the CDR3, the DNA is TGTGCCAGCAGCATCGGGGACAGGGGCTACGAGCAGTACTTC.

The CDR3 DNA is TGTGCCAGCAGTGAATCGGACAGAAGGGCCAACGTCCTGACTTTC. Translating gives CASSESDRRANVLTF. V usage is TRBV6-1 and J usage is TRBJ2-6, with D perhaps TRBD1 (6 bases). This CDR3 is built from 15 residues. The V and J ends lost 2 bases and 5 bases respectively, with 10 bases between them. The germline CDR1 and CDR2 sequences are MNHNS and SASEGT.

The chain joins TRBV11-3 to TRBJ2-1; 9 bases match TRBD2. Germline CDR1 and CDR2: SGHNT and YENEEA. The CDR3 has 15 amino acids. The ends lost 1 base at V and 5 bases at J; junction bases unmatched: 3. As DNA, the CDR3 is TGTGCCAGCAGCTTAGGACTAGCGGTGAACAATGAGCAGTTCTTC. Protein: CASSLGLAVNNEQFF.

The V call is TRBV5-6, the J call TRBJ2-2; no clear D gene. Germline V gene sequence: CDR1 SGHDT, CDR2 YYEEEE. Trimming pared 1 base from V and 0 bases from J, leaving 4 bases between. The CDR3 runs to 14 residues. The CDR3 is CASSLTANTGELFF. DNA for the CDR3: TGTGCCAGCAGCTTGACAGCGAACACCGGGGAGCTGTTTTTT.

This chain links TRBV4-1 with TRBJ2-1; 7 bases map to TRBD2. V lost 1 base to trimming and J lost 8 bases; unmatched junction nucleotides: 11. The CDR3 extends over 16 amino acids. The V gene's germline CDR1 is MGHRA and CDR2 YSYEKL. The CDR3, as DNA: TGCGCCAGCAGCCAAGCCCTTGCGGGAGAGATCCATGAGCAGTTCTTC. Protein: CASSQALAGEIHEQFF.

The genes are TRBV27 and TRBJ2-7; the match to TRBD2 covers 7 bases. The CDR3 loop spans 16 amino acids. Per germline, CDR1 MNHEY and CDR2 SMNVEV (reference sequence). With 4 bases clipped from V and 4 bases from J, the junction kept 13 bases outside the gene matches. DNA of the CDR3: TGTGCCAGCAGTTCACGCCCATGGACTAGGTGGTACGAGCAGTACTTC. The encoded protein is CASSSRPWTRWYEQYF.

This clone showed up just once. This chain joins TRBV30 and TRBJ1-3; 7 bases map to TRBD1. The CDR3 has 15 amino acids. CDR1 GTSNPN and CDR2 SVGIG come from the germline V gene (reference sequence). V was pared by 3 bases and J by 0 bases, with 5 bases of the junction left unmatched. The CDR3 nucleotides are TGTGCCTGGAGGGGGGGACAGTACTCTGGAAACACCATATATTTT. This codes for CAWRGGQYSGNTIYF.

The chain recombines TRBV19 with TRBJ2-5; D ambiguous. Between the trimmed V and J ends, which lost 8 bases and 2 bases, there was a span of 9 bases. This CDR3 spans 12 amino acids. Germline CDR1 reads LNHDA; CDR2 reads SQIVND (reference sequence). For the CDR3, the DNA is TGTGCCAGTCTTACAGCACAAGAGACCCAGTACTTC. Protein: CASLTAQETQYF.

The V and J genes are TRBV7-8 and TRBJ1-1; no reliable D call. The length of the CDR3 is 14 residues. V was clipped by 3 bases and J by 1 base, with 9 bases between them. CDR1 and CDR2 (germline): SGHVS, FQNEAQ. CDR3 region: CASSFSDWNTEAFF. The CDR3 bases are TGTGCCAGCAGCTTCTCGGACTGGAACACTGAAGCTTTCTTT.

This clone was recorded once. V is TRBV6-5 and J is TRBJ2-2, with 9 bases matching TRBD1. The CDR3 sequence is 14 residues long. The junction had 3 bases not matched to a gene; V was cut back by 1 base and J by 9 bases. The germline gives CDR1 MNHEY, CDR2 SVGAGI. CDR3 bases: TGTGCCAGCAGTTACTACAGGGGGCCGAGGGAGCTGTTTTTT. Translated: CASSYYRGPRELFF.